This entry concerns a single T cell receptor beta chain. Sequencing used immunoSEQ multiplex PCR; TCRdb keeps in-frame clones, though not all of them. The table has about 88,000 clones, 92% seen once. The record originates from a study of T cell changes during pregnancy in multiple sclerosis. The CDR3 runs to 13 residues. V was clipped by 2 bases and J by 10 bases, with 13 bases between them. Germline-derived CDR1 and CDR2 are MNHNY and SVGAGI (reference sequence). This sequence was found in a female donor with multiple sclerosis, enrolled in a pregnancy study. Specimen: peripheral blood, collected in the first trimester of pregnancy. The chain has TRBV6-6 and TRBJ2-3; D is perhaps TRBD2 (5 bases). The CDR3 sequence is CASSYQWVAPQYF. The CDR3 DNA reads TGTGCCAGCAGTTACCAGTGGGTAGCGCCGCAGTATTTT.